This is a list of T cell receptor beta chains from one sample in a study of chemoradiotherapy in HPV16-positive cancers. The assay was immunoSEQ multiplex PCR, and TCRdb's table has in-frame clones only and misses some. The profile shows about 12,000 clones, 60% to 80% of them singletons. The specimen was obtained from a patient who underwent chemoradiotherapy. Receptors originate from a human donor with HPV-associated anogenital cancer. The CDR3 runs from the conserved cysteine through the conserved F or W. The order of the fields is CDR3 length, clone size, D gene, J gene, V gene, CDR3 protein, CDR3 DNA. D genes are given only for firm matches. Size values are once, few and many counts, or a class for expanded clones, and some rows have none.

>15|-|TRBD2|TRBJ2-7|TRBV7-8
CASSPSLAGSIEQYF
TGTGCCAGCAGCCCCTCCCTAGCGGGGTCCATCGAGCAGTACTTC
>15|-|-|TRBJ2-4|TRBV11-2
CASSPIQGSKNIQYF
TGTGCCAGCAGCCCAATACAGGGATCAAAAAACATTCAGTACTTC
>15|few|-|TRBJ1-6|TRBV7-6
CASSELQGNNSPLHF
TGTGCCAGCAGCGAGTTACAGGGTAATAATTCACCCCTCCACTTT
>16|-|TRBD2|TRBJ2-5|TRBV7-2
CASSLARLAGQETQYF
TGTGCCAGCAGCTTAGCTCGGCTAGCGGGGCAAGAGACCCAGTACTTC
>12|-|-|TRBJ1-2|TRBV21-1
CASSKRGYGYTF
TGTGCCAGCAGCAAGAGGGGATATGGCTACACCTTC
>14|-|-|TRBJ2-3|TRBV6-4
CASSDGGPTDTQYF
TGTGCCAGCAGTGACGGGGGGCCCACAGATACGCAGTATTTT
>15|-|-|TRBJ1-1|TRBV4-1
CASSQEAGGLTEAFF
TGCGCCAGCAGCCAAGAGGCGGGCGGGTTAACTGAAGCTTTCTTT
>14|-|-|TRBJ2-2|TRBV18
CASSPPTSTGELFF
TGTGCCAGCTCACCACCGACTAGCACCGGGGAGCTGTTTTTT
>15|-|-|TRBJ1-6|TRBV4-3
CASSHDSGPLSPLHF
TGCGCCAGCAGCCACGACTCTGGGCCCTTGAGTCCCCTCCACTTT
>15|few|-|TRBJ1-5|TRBV2
CASSDYVRGNQPQHF
TGTGCCAGCAGTGACTACGTAAGGGGCAATCAGCCCCAGCATTTT
>14|-|-|TRBJ2-6|TRBV6-5
CASRVDSGANVLTF
TGTGCCAGCAGGGTCGACTCTGGGGCCAACGTCCTGACTTTC
>12|-|TRBD1|TRBJ1-1|TRBV25-1
CASSGQGALAFF
TGTGCCAGCAGTGGTCAGGGGGCTTTGGCTTTCTTT
>14|few|-|TRBJ1-1|TRBV7-9
CASSLEPGRSEAFF
TGTGCCAGCAGCTTAGAGCCAGGGCGTTCTGAAGCTTTCTTT
>11|-|-|TRBJ2-1|TRBV30
CACSFYNEQFF
TGTGCCTGCTCCTTCTACAATGAGCAGTTCTTC
>17|-|TRBD1|TRBJ1-6|TRBV9
CASSASGGGVHNSPLHF
TGTGCCAGCAGCGCAAGCGGAGGGGGCGTTCATAATTCACCCCTCCACTTT
>15|once|-|TRBJ2-4|TRBV5-5
CASSLGDRVQNIQYF
TGTGCCAGCAGCTTGGGGGATAGAGTGCAAAACATTCAGTACTTC
>13|-|-|TRBJ2-1|TRBV4-3
CASSQERYNEQFF
TGCGCCAGCAGCCAAGAAAGGTACAATGAGCAGTTCTTC